Listed below are T cell receptor beta chains from one sample, sequenced in a study of T-cell memory formation after mild COVID-19. TCRdb reprocessed the 5' RACE reads with MiXCR, giving one entry per CDR3 protein. The table lists roughly 260,000 distinct CDR3 sequences, about a sixth of them singletons. Sequenced: PBMCs or a T cell subset sorted from them (not recorded which). These receptors were taken from a man aged 18 to 29 who had mild COVID-19 (a few samples of this study predate the infection). Cell type and time point are not known. Both conserved end residues are part of each CDR3. The D gene is left open where the match is weak. Clone size is not always given. Where it is, it says once, few, many or a class for expanded clones.

J: TRBJ2-1
length: 15
size: .
D: TRBD1
V: TRBV7-6
DNA: TGTGCCAGCAGCTCCGGACAGGGTTTTTACAATGAGCAGTTCTTC
CDR3: CASSSGQGFYNEQFF

J: TRBJ2-7
length: 16
size: .
D: .
V: TRBV18
DNA: TGTGCCAGCTCACCACGTTATCGGACAGACCCTAGGGAGCAGTACTTC
CDR3: CASSPRYRTDPREQYF

J: TRBJ2-3
length: 14
size: .
D: .
V: TRBV4-1
DNA: TGCGCCAGCAGCCGCCAGGGGCGTACAGATACGCAGTATTTT
CDR3: CASSRQGRTDTQYF

J: TRBJ1-4
length: 12
size: .
D: .
V: TRBV30
DNA: TGTGCCTGGAGTGTAATTAGCGAAAAACTGTTTTTT
CDR3: CAWSVISEKLFF

J: TRBJ2-5
length: 15
size: .
D: .
V: TRBV5-1
DNA: TGCGCCAGCAGCTTGGCTAACCGGGACCTAGAGACCCAGTACTTC
CDR3: CASSLANRDLETQYF

J: TRBJ2-3
length: 17
size: many
D: .
V: TRBV4-3
DNA: TGCGCCAGCAGCCAAGGGGGAGGGGGCAGTATCGCAGATACGCAGTATTTT
CDR3: CASSQGGGGSIADTQYF

J: TRBJ2-7
length: 12
size: few
D: .
V: TRBV5-6
DNA: TGTGCCAGCAGCCTATTTTGGGGAGACCAAAACTTC
CDR3: CASSLFWGDQNF

J: TRBJ2-7
length: 14
size: many
D: .
V: TRBV3-1
DNA: TGTGCCAGCAGCCGGGGCAGTCCTGGCTACGAGCAGTACTTC
CDR3: CASSRGSPGYEQYF

J: TRBJ2-5
length: 14
size: .
D: .
V: TRBV24-1
DNA: TGTGCCACCAGTGATTTGGGCCGTGAAGAGACCCAGTACTTC
CDR3: CATSDLGREETQYF

J: TRBJ1-1
length: 12
size: few
D: .
V: TRBV12-3/TRBV12-4
DNA: TGTGCCAGCAGTCGACAGGACTGGGGGGCTTTCTTT
CDR3: CASSRQDWGAFF

J: TRBJ2-5
length: 14
size: few
D: .
V: TRBV5-1
DNA: TGCGCCAGCAGCTTCCGCCAGGTCCAAGAGACCCAGTACTTC
CDR3: CASSFRQVQETQYF

J: TRBJ2-5
length: 13
size: few
D: .
V: TRBV11-2
DNA: TGTGCCAGCAGCTTAGCATGGTCGGAGACCCAGTACTTC
CDR3: CASSLAWSETQYF

J: TRBJ2-3
length: 14
size: few
D: .
V: TRBV30
DNA: TGTGCCTGGAGTGGCTGGTTTTTAGGGGATACGCAGTATTTT
CDR3: CAWSGWFLGDTQYF

J: TRBJ2-1
length: 13
size: few
D: TRBD2
V: TRBV7-2
DNA: TGTGCCAGCAGCTTTGGACTAGCGGGAGGTCAGTTCTTC
CDR3: CASSFGLAGGQFF

J: TRBJ2-1
length: 15
size: .
D: .
V: TRBV29-1
DNA: TGCAGCGTCGAGGGCGCGGGATTCTCCTACAATGAGCAGTTCTTC
CDR3: CSVEGAGFSYNEQFF

J: TRBJ2-5
length: 14
size: .
D: .
V: TRBV21-1
DNA: TGTGCCAGCAGCAAAGCGGGCAGGGGAGAGACCCAGTACTTC
CDR3: CASSKAGRGETQYF

J: TRBJ1-5
length: 15
size: .
D: .
V: TRBV6-1
DNA: TGTGCCAGCAGAATCGAGCAGGGGAGAGATCAGCCCCAGCATTTT
CDR3: CASRIEQGRDQPQHF

J: TRBJ1-5
length: 14
size: few
D: .
V: TRBV6-2/TRBV6-3
DNA: TGTGCCAGCAGGAGGAACGTACAGGGCCAGCCCCAGCATTTT
CDR3: CASRRNVQGQPQHF

J: TRBJ2-1
length: 15
size: .
D: TRBD2
V: TRBV4-3
DNA: TGCGCCAGCAGCCCTCAGGCGGGGGTTTACAATGAGCAGTTCTTC
CDR3: CASSPQAGVYNEQFF

J: TRBJ2-7
length: 14
size: few
D: .
V: TRBV5-1
DNA: TGCGCCAGCAGCCCCACAGGTGGGGCCCCCGAGCAGTACTTC
CDR3: CASSPTGGAPEQYF

J: TRBJ2-3
length: 16
size: .
D: .
V: TRBV4-1
DNA: TGCGCCAGCAGCCAAGAAGGACAGCCGTCGGGAGATACGCAGTATTTT
CDR3: CASSQEGQPSGDTQYF

J: TRBJ1-3
length: 14
size: .
D: .
V: TRBV5-1
DNA: TGCGCCAGCAGCTTGGACAGCCCAGGAAACACCATATATTTT
CDR3: CASSLDSPGNTIYF

J: TRBJ1-5
length: 14
size: .
D: .
V: TRBV20-1
DNA: TGCAGTGCTAGTATCCTTACCAACAATCAGCCCCAGCATTTT
CDR3: CSASILTNNQPQHF

J: TRBJ2-3
length: 13
size: few
D: .
V: TRBV4-1
DNA: TGCGCCAGCAGCCAAGGCTCGCCGGATACGCAGTATTTT
CDR3: CASSQGSPDTQYF

J: TRBJ1-1
length: 14
size: .
D: .
V: TRBV11-2
DNA: TGTGCCAGCAGCTTACAGTTAACGAACACTGAAGCTTTCTTT
CDR3: CASSLQLTNTEAFF